This T cell receptor beta chain was sequenced for a study of shared T cell receptors in the human thymus. Germline V gene sequence: CDR1 SGHRS, CDR2 YFSETQ. This CDR3 has 15 residues. The junction had 8 bases not matched to a gene; V was cut back by 4 bases and J by 5 bases. The data were produced by immunoSEQ multiplex PCR, yet TCRdb's version contains in-frame clones alone and is incomplete. Here the sample spans 700,000 or so clones, around 85% being singletons. The same specimen was also included in a second study, on human thymus T cells. That source reports: Donors were healthy Finnish babies undergoing corrective operations for congenital heart defects. Thymus tissue was removed during corrective cardiac surgery. Thymic and blood repertoires appeared to show biased V and J gene usage. Related studies noted strongly shared thymic repertoires across unrelated people.

The specimen sequenced was thymocytes. This receptor was taken from a girl under three years old with a congenital heart defect. The chain employs TRBV5-1 and TRBJ2-1, with 8 bases fitting TRBD2. CDR3 in amino acids: CASSRGTRAHNEQFF. Here the CDR3 DNA reads TGCGCCAGCAGCCGAGGGACTAGGGCCCACAATGAGCAGTTCTTC.